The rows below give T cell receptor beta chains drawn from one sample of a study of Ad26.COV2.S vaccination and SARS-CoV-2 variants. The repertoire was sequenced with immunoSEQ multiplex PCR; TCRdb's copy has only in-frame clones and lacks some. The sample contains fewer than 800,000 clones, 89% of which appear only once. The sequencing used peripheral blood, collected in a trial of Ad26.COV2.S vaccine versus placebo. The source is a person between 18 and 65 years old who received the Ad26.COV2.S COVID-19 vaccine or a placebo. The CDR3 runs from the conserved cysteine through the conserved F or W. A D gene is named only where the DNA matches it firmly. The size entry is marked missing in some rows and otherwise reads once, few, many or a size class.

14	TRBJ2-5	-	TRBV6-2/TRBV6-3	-	TGTGCCAGCAGTTACCCCCAGAAGCAAGAGACCCAGTACTTC	CASSYPQKQETQYF
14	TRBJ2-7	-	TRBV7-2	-	TGTGCCAGCAGCTTAAATGCAGGGGTAGCAAAGCAGTACTTC	CASSLNAGVAKQYF
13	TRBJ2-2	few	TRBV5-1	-	TGCGCCAGCAGCTTGAGGCTTCCAGGGGAGCTGTTTTTT	CASSLRLPGELFF
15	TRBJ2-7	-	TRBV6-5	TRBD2	TGTGCCAGCAGCCGACTAGCGGGGACCTCCTACGAGCAGTACTTC	CASSRLAGTSYEQYF
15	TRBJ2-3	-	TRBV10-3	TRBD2	TGTGCCATCAGTGCGCTAGCGGGAGGAACAGATACGCAGTATTTT	CAISALAGGTDTQYF
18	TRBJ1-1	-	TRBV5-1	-	TGCGCCAGCAGCCCCGGGACTCCTTTCCTACCCATGAACACTGAAGCTTTCTTT	CASSPGTPFLPMNTEAFF
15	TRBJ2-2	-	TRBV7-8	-	TGTGCCAGCAGCCCGGCTCTAGCGAGCACCGGGGAGCTGTTTTTT	CASSPALASTGELFF
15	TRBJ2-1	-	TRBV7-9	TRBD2	TGTGCCAGCAGCCTAGCGCGGGGGTATTACAATGAGCAGTTCTTC	CASSLARGYYNEQFF
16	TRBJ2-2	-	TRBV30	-	TGTGCCTGGAGTGTAAGCATGAGGAGAGGCACCGGGGAGCTGTTTTTT	CAWSVSMRRGTGELFF
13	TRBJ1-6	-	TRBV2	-	TGTGCCAGCACTAGCTCCTATAATTCACCCCTCCACTTT	CASTSSYNSPLHF
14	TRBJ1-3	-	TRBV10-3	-	TGTGCCACCACGGACACCAGCTCTGGAAACACCATATATTTT	CATTDTSSGNTIYF
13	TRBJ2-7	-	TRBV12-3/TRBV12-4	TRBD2	TGTGCCAGCACCTCGGATAGCGGGGGCGAGCAGTACTTC	CASTSDSGGEQYF
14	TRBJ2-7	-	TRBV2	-	TGTGCCAGCAGAGTAAGGGACTGGGCCTACGAGCAGTACTTC	CASRVRDWAYEQYF
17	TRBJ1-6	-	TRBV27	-	TGTGCCAGCAGTTTAGAAGCCGGGGGCTCCTATAATTCACCCCTCCACTTT	CASSLEAGGSYNSPLHF
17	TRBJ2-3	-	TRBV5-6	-	TGTGCCAGCAGCCCTTATGTCGCGGCGGCTAACACAGATACGCAGTATTTT	CASSPYVAAANTDTQYF
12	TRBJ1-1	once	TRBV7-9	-	TGTGCCAGCACGGACCGGGGAACTGAAGCTTTCTTT	CASTDRGTEAFF
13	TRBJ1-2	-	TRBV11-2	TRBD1	TGTGCCAGCAGCTACGACAGGGCTTATGGCTACACCTTC	CASSYDRAYGYTF
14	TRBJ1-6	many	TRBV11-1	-	TGTGCCAGCAGCTTAGAGACTTATAATTCACCCCTCCACTTT	CASSLETYNSPLHF
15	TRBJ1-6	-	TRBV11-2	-	TGTGCCAGCAGCTTAGAGTTACACAGCGATTCACCCCTCCACTTT	CASSLELHSDSPLHF
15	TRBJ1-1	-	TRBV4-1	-	TGCGCCAGCAGCCAAGGGAGGGGAGGCAACACTGAAGCTTTCTTT	CASSQGRGGNTEAFF
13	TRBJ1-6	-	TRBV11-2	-	TGTGCCAGCAGCTTAGAAAGGGGTTCACCCCTCCACTTT	CASSLERGSPLHF
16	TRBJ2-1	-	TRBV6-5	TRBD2	TGTGCCAGCAGTTACTCACTAGCGGGAGGCTACAATGAGCAGTTCTTC	CASSYSLAGGYNEQFF
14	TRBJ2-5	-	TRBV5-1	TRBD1	TGCGCCAGCAGCTACCAGACAGGGCAAGAGACCCAGTACTTC	CASSYQTGQETQYF
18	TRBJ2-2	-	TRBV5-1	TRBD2	TGCGCCAGCAGCCCGGGACTAGCGGGAGGACTCAACACCGGGGAGCTGTTTTTT	CASSPGLAGGLNTGELFF
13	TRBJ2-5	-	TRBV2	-	TGTGCCAGCAGTAGGGACACCCCCCAGACCCAGTACTTC	CASSRDTPQTQYF
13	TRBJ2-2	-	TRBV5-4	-	TGTGCCAGCAGCTTGTTAGCTACCGGGGAGCTGTTTTTT	CASSLLATGELFF